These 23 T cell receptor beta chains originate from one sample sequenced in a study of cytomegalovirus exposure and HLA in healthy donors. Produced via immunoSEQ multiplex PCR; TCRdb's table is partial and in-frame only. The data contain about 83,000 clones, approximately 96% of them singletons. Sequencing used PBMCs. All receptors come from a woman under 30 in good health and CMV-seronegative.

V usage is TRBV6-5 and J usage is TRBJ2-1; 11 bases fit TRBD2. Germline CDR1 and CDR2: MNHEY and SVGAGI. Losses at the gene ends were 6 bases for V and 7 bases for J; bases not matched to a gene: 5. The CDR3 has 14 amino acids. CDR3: CASRTSGTGNEQFF. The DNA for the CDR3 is TGTGCCAGCAGGACTAGCGGGACCGGTAATGAGCAGTTCTTC.

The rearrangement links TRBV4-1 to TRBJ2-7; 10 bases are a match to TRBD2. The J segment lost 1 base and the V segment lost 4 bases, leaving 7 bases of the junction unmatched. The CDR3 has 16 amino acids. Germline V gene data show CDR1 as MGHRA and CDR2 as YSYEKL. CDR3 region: CASSPLAGVGSYEQYF. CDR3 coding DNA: TGCGCCAGCAGCCCGCTAGCGGGAGTAGGGTCCTACGAGCAGTACTTC.

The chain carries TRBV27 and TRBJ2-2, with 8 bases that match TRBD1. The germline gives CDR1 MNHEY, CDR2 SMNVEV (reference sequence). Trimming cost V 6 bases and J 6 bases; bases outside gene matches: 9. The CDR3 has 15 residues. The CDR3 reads CASSLTGAEAGELFF. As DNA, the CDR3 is TGTGCCAGCAGCTTGACAGGGGCGGAGGCCGGGGAGCTGTTTTTT.

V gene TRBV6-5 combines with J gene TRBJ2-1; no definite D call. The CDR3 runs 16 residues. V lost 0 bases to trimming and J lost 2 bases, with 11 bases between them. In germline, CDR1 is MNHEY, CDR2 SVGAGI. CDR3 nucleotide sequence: TGTGCCAGCAGTTACTCGACACAAACTGCCTACAATGAGCAGTTCTTC. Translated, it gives CASSYSTQTAYNEQFF.

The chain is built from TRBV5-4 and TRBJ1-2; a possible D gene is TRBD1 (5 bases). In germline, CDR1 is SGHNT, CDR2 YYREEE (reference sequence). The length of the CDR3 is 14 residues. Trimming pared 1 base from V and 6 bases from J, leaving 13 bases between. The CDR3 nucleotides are TGTGCCAGCAGCTTGAAGCAGGGATCGCATGGCTACACCTTC. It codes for CASSLKQGSHGYTF.

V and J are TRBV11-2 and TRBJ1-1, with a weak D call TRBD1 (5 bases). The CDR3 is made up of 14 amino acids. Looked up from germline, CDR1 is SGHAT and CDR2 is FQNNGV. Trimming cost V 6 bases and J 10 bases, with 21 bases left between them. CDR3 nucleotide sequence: TGTGCCAGCAGTCCAATGTTTAATGGTAGGGGAGCTTTCTTT. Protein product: CASSPMFNGRGAFF.

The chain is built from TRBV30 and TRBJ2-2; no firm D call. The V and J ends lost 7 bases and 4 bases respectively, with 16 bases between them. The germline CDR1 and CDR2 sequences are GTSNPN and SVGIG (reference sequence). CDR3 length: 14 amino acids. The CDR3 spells CASTRLESTGELFF. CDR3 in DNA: TGTGCCTCAACTCGCCTGGAGAGCACCGGGGAGCTGTTTTTT.

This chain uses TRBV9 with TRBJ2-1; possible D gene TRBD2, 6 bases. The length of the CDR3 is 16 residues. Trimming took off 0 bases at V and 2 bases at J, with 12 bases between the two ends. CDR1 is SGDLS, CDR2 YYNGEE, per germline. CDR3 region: CASSVVGTSPYNEQFF. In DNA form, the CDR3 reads TGTGCCAGCAGCGTAGTAGGGACTTCCCCCTACAATGAGCAGTTCTTC.

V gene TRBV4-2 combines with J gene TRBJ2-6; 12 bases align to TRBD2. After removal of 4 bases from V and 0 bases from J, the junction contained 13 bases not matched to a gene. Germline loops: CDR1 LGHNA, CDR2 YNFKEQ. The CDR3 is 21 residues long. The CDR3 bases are TGTGCCAGCAGCCCCTTGGGGCACCTAGCGGGGGGGAGCTCTGGGGCCAACGTCCTGACTTTC. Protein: CASSPLGHLAGGSSGANVLTF.

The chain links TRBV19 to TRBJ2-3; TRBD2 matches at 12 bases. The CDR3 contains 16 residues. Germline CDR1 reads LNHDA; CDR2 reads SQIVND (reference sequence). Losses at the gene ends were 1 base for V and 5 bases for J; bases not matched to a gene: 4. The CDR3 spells CASSIGPGLAGDTQYF. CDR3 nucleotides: TGTGCCAGTAGTATAGGACCGGGACTAGCGGGAGATACGCAGTATTTT. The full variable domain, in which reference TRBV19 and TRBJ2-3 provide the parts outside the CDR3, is DGGITQSPKYLFRKEGQNVTLSCEQNLNHDAMYWYRQDPGQGLRLIYYSQIVNDFQKGDIAEGYSVSREKKESFPLTVTSAQKNPTAFYLCASSIGPGLAGDTQYFGPGTRLTVL.

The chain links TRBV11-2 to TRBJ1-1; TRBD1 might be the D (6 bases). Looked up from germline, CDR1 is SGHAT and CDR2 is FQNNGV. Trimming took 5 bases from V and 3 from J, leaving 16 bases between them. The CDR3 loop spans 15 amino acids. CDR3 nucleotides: TGTGCCAGCAGCGCCTCCGGCTACAGGGACACTGAAGCTTTCTTT. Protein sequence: CASSASGYRDTEAFF.

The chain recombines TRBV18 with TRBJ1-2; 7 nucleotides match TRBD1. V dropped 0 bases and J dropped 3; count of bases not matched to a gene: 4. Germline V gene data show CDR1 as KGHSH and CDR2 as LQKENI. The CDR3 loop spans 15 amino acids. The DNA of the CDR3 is TGTGCCAGCTCACCACCTACAGGGGAATACTATGGCTACACCTTC. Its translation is CASSPPTGEYYGYTF. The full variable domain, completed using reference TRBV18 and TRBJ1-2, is NAGVMQNPRHLVRRRGQEARLRCSPMKGHSHVYWYRQLPEEGLKFMVYLQKENIIDESGMPKERFSAEFPKEGPSILRIQQVVRGDSAAYFCASSPPTGEYYGYTFGSGTRLTVV.

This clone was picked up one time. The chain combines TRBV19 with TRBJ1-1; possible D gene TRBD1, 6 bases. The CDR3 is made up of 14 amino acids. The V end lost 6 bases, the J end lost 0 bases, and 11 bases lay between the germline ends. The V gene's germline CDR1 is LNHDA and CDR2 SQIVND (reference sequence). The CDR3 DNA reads TGTGCCAGTAGGGCAACAGGGATGAACACTGAAGCTTTCTTT. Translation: CASRATGMNTEAFF.

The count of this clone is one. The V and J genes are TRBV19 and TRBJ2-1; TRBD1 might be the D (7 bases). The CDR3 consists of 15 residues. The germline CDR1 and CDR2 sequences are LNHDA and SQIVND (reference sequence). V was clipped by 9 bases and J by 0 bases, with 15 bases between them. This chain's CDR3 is CASRRDRSSYNEQFF. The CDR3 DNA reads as TGTGCCAGCCGGCGGGACAGAAGCTCCTACAATGAGCAGTTCTTC.

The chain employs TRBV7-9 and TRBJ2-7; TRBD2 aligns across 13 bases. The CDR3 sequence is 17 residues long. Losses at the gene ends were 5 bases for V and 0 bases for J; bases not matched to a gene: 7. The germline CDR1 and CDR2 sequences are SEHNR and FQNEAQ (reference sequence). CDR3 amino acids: CASSPGTSGMSSYEQYF. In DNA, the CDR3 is TGTGCCAGCAGCCCCGGGACTAGCGGGATGAGCTCCTACGAGCAGTACTTC.

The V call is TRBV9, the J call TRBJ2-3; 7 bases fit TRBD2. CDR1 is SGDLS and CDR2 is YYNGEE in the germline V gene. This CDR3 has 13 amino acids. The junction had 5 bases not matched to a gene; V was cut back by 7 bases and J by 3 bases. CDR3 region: CASGGGRTDTQYF. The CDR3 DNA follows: TGTGCCAGCGGTGGCGGGAGAACAGATACGCAGTATTTT.

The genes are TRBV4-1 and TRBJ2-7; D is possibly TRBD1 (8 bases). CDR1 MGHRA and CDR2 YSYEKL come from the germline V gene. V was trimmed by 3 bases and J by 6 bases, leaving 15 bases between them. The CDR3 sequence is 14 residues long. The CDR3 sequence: CASSQADREGEQYF. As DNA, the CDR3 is TGCGCCAGCAGCCAGGCGGACAGGGAGGGCGAGCAGTACTTC.

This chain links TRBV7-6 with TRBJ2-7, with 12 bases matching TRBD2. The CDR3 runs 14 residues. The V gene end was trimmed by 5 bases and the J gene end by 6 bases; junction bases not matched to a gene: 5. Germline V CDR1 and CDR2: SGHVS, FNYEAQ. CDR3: CASSRTSGMGEQYF. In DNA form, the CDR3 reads TGTGCCAGCAGCCGGACTAGCGGGATGGGCGAGCAGTACTTC.

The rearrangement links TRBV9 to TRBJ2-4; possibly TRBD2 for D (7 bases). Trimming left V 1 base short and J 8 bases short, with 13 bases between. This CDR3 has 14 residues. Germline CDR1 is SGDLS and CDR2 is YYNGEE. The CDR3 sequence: CASSVRGASDIQYF. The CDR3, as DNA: TGTGCCAGCAGCGTACGGGGGGCGAGCGACATTCAGTACTTC.

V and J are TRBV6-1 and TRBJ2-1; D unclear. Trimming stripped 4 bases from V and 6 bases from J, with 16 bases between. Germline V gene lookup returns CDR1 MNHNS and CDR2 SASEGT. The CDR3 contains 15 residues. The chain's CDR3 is CASSGRLLSSNEQFF. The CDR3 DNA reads TGTGCCAGCAGTGGGAGACTTCTCTCCAGCAATGAGCAGTTCTTC.

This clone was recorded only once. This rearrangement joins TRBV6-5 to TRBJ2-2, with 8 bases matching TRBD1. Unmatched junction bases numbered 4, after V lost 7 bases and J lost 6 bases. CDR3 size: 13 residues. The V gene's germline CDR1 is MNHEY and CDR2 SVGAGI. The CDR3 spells CASKLQGAGELFF. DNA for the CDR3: TGTGCCAGCAAATTACAGGGGGCCGGGGAGCTGTTTTTT.

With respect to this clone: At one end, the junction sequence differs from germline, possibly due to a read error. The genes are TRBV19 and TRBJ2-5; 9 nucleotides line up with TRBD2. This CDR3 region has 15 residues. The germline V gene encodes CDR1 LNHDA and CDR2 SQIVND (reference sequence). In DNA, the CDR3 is TGTGCCAATAGTATCGTTGCGGGAGGGGCAGAGACCCAGTACTTC. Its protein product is CANSIVAGGAETQYF. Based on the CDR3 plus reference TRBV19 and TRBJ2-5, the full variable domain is DGGITQSPKYLFRKEGQNVTLSCEQNLNHDAMYWYRQDPGQGLRLIYYSQIVNDFQKGDIAEGYSVSREKKESFPLTVTSAQKNPTAFYLCANSIVAGGAETQYFGPGTRLLVL.

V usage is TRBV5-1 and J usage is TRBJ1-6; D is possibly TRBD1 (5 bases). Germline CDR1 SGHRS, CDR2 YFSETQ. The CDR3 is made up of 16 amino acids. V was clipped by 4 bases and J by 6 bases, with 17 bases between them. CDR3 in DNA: TGCGCCAGCAGCCCCCGGGGGAGCGGTAGTAATTCACCCCTCCACTTT. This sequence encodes CASSPRGSGSNSPLHF. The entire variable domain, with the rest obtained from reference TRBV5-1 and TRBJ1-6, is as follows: KAGVTQTPRYLIKTRGQQVTLSCSPISGHRSVSWYQQTPGQGLQFLFEYFSETQRNKGNFPGRFSGRQFSNSRSEMNVSTLELGDSALYLCASSPRGSGSNSPLHFGNGTRLTVT.